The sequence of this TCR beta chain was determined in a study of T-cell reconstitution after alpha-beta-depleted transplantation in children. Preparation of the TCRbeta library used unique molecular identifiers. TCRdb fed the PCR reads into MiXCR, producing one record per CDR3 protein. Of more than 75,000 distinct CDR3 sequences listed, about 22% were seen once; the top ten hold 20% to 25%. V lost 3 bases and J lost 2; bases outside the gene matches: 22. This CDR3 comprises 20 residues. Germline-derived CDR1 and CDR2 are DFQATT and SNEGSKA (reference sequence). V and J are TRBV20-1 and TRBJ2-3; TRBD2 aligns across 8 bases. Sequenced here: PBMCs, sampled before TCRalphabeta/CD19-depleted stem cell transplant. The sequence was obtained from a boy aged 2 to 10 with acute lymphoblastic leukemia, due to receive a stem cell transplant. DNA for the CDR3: TGCAGTGCTAGGGGGTTGGGACGAGAACTAGCGGAGGTTTCCACAGATACGCAGTATTTT. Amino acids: CSARGLGRELAEVSTDTQYF.